Below are 26 T cell receptor beta chains sequenced from a single sample in a study of blood T cell repertoires in COVID-19. Profiling relied on immunoSEQ multiplex PCR, and the TCRdb table lists in-frame clones only, not all of them. Among tens of thousands of clones listed, 70% to 80% were seen once. The specimen sequenced was peripheral blood. Receptors originate from a man between 65 and 85 years old with active or convalescent COVID-19.

The chain couples TRBV12-5 to TRBJ2-2; 10 bases fit TRBD1. The CDR3 contains 17 residues. Germline V gene data show CDR1 as LGHNT and CDR2 as FRNRAP. Unmatched junction bases numbered 7, after V lost 6 bases and J lost 0 bases. DNA of the CDR3: TGTGCTAGTGGCGCTCCGACAGGGGGCTCGAACACCGGGGAGCTGTTTTTT. Translating gives CASGAPTGGSNTGELFF.

The table lists this clone with a count of one. This rearrangement joins TRBV13 to TRBJ1-6, with TRBD1 matching 11 bases. V gave up 4 bases and J gave up 11 bases; unmatched junction bases: 4. The CDR3 is 14 residues long. In germline, CDR1 is PRHDT, CDR2 FYEKMQ (reference sequence). CDR3 nucleotides: TGTGCCAGCAGCTATGGACAGGGGGCTACACCCCTCCACTTT. Protein sequence: CASSYGQGATPLHF.

The V gene is TRBV11-3, the J gene TRBJ2-1; 7 positions agree with TRBD1. The V segment lost 4 bases and the J segment 0 bases; nucleotides outside the gene matches: 3. Germline CDR1 SGHNT, CDR2 YENEEA. The CDR3 is 15 amino acids. CDR3 sequence: CASSSQGSSYNEQFF. CDR3 sequence (DNA): TGTGCCAGCAGCTCACAGGGGAGCTCCTACAATGAGCAGTTCTTC.

The chain couples TRBV3-1 (or the pseudogene TRBV3-2) to TRBJ1-1; D remains unclear. The CDR3 loop spans 13 amino acids. Germline assignment: CDR1 LGHDT and CDR2 YNNKEL (reference sequence). Trimming took off 3 bases at V and 2 bases at J, with 7 bases between the two ends. This chain's CDR3 is CASSQSTNTEAFF. In DNA form, the CDR3 reads TGTGCCAGCAGCCAGAGCACTAACACTGAAGCTTTCTTT.

The chain joins TRBV2 to TRBJ2-3; 9 nucleotides line up with TRBD1. V lost 4 bases to trimming and J lost 4 bases; unmatched junction nucleotides: 3. CDR1 SNHLY and CDR2 FYNNEI come from the germline V gene. This CDR3 is 14 amino acids long. This CDR3 reads CASSGRQGADTQYF. Written as DNA, the CDR3 is TGTGCCAGCAGTGGCCGACAGGGGGCAGATACGCAGTATTTT.

The CDR3 loop reads CATQDSGNTIYF. CDR3 nucleotides: TGTGCCACTCAGGACTCTGGAAACACCATATATTTT. The chain links TRBV10-3 to TRBJ1-3; no reliable D call. CDR1 ENHRY and CDR2 SYGVKD come from the germline V gene. V shed 10 bases and J shed 0 bases, with 7 bases lying between them. The CDR3 has 12 residues.

The genes are TRBV5-1 and TRBJ1-4; TRBD1 might be the D (5 bases). V was pared by 2 bases and J by 8 bases, with 13 bases between. This CDR3 is 14 amino acids long. Looked up from germline, CDR1 is SGHRS and CDR2 is YFSETQ. The DNA of the CDR3 is TGCGCCAGCAGCTTTGATGGGGGAGGAGAAAAACTGTTTTTT. Translated, it gives CASSFDGGGEKLFF.

This chain uses TRBV5-1 with TRBJ1-4; TRBD1 is a possible D gene (6 bases). This CDR3 has 15 residues. Trimming removed 1 base from V and 4 bases from J, with 11 bases in between. Germline V CDR1 and CDR2: SGHRS, YFSETQ. The CDR3: CASSLLGADNEKLFF. The DNA for the CDR3 is TGCGCCAGCAGCTTGTTGGGGGCAGATAATGAAAAACTGTTTTTT.

The V call is TRBV28, the J call TRBJ2-7, with D possibly TRBD1 on 6 matching bases. The CDR3 extends over 14 amino acids. Trimming pared 3 bases from V and 4 bases from J, leaving 13 bases between. Germline V gene sequence: CDR1 MDHEN, CDR2 SYDVKM. The CDR3 here is CASSLARTEYEQYF. CDR3 bases: TGTGCCAGCAGTTTGGCCAGGACAGAATACGAGCAGTACTTC.

The V and J genes are TRBV9 and TRBJ1-4; 8 bases agree with TRBD1. V gave up 4 bases and J gave up 6 bases; unmatched junction bases: 8. The CDR3 sequence is 15 residues long. Looked up from germline, CDR1 is SGDLS and CDR2 is YYNGEE. Written as DNA, the CDR3 is TGTGCCAGCAGCCGATGGGACAGGCCAGATGAAAAACTGTTTTTT. This codes for CASSRWDRPDEKLFF.

The chain has TRBV11-3 and TRBJ1-2; 9 bases agree with TRBD1. CDR1 and CDR2 (germline): SGHNT, YENEEA. The CDR3 spans 16 residues. V lost 3 bases to trimming and J lost 4 bases; unmatched junction nucleotides: 9. The CDR3, as DNA: TGTGCCAGCAGCTTTAGGACAGGGGATAAGGTCTATGGCTACACCTTC. Residues: CASSFRTGDKVYGYTF.

The genes are TRBV9 and TRBJ1-1, with TRBD1 as a possible D gene (6 bases). V lost 4 bases to trimming and J lost 1 base, with 11 bases between them. CDR1 SGDLS and CDR2 YYNGEE come from the germline V gene. This CDR3 spans 14 amino acids. CDR3 DNA: TGTGCCAGCAGCATCGGGACACAGAACACTGAAGCTTTCTTT. It specifies CASSIGTQNTEAFF. The full variable domain, with the rest looked up from reference TRBV9 and TRBJ1-1, is DSGVTQTPKHLITATGQRVTLRCSPRSGDLSVYWYQQSLDQGLQFLIQYYNGEERAKGNILERFSAQQFPDLHSELNLSSLELGDSALYFCASSIGTQNTEAFFGQGTRLTVV.

J is TRBJ1-5 and V is TRBV10-1, with 7 bases identical to TRBD1. J was trimmed by 9 bases and V by 6 bases; bases with no gene match: 11. Per germline, CDR1 WNHNN and CDR2 SYGVQD (reference sequence). The CDR3 is 14 residues long. The CDR3 region has the DNA TGCGCCAGCAGAACCGACAGGGAGGATGGGCCCCAGCATTTT. This translates into CASRTDREDGPQHF.

Ten or more counts support this clone. The V gene is TRBV2, the J gene TRBJ2-1, with D perhaps matching TRBD2 (6 bases). The CDR3 length is 12 residues. CDR1 SNHLY and CDR2 FYNNEI come from the germline V gene. The V gene lost 9 bases and the J gene lost 0 bases, with 6 bases spanning the gap. The CDR3 here is CASSGSYNEQFF. The CDR3 coding sequence is TGTGCCAGTAGCGGCTCCTACAATGAGCAGTTCTTC. Full variable domain (rest looked up from reference TRBV2 and TRBJ2-1): EPEVTQTPSHQVTQMGQEVILRCVPISNHLYFYWYRQILGQKVEFLVSFYNNEISEKSEIFDDQFSVERPDGSNFTLKIRSTKLEDSAMYFCASSGSYNEQFFGPGTRLTVL.

The V call is TRBV23-1, the J call TRBJ2-7, with D unresolved. Being an ORF, TRBV23-1 has a function that is uncertain. The CDR3 sequence is 12 residues long. V was clipped by 6 bases and J by 3 bases, with 9 bases between them. Here the CDR3 reads CASSPHLYEQYF. CDR3 in DNA: TGCGCCAGCAGCCCACACCTCTACGAGCAGTACTTC.

The chain is built from TRBV9 and TRBJ2-7; D is perhaps TRBD1 (5 bases). Looked up from germline, CDR1 is SGDLS and CDR2 is YYNGEE. This CDR3 region has 13 residues. V was cut by 1 base and J by 5 bases, with 10 bases left in between. The CDR3 DNA is TGTGCCAGCAGCGTACACCAGGGTGACGAGCAGTACTTC. Its protein is CASSVHQGDEQYF.

The chain links TRBV7-9 to TRBJ1-4, with D maybe TRBD1 (6 bases). Trimming removed 1 base at V and 7 bases at J, with 16 bases between. Germline CDR1 reads SEHNR; CDR2 reads FQNEAQ (reference sequence). The CDR3 length is 16 residues. The CDR3 loop reads CASSLGRGARSEKLFF. CDR3 nucleotide sequence: TGTGCCAGCAGCTTAGGGCGGGGGGCAAGGAGTGAAAAACTGTTTTTT.

The DNA for the CDR3 is TGCGCCAGCAGCTATTCCGGAGGGGTCACTGAAGCTTTCTTT. The encoded protein is CASSYSGGVTEAFF. V gene TRBV5-1 combines with J gene TRBJ1-1; D may be TRBD1 (5 bases). The CDR3 sequence is 14 residues long. CDR1 is SGHRS, CDR2 YFSETQ, per germline. Trimming left V 3 bases short and J 4 bases short, with 13 bases between.

The J gene is TRBJ2-7, the V gene TRBV29-1; perhaps TRBD1 as D (5 bases). Trimming shortened V by 4 bases and J by 0 bases, and 19 bases separated the two germline ends. CDR1 and CDR2 from the germline V gene are SQVTM and ANQGSEA. The CDR3 covers 16 residues. The CDR3 coding sequence is TGCAGCGTTGCGCGGTTTGGGCAGGGAAGCTCCTACGAGCAGTACTTC. This gives the protein CSVARFGQGSSYEQYF.

The rearrangement joins TRBV15 to TRBJ1-6; D remains ambiguous. The V end lost 7 bases, the J end lost 10 bases, and 14 bases lay between the germline ends. CDR3 size: 13 residues. Germline V gene sequence: CDR1 LNHNV, CDR2 YYDKDF (reference sequence). The DNA for the CDR3 is TGTGCCACCACGAATGGGAGGTACTCACCCCTCCACTTT. Encoded protein: CATTNGRYSPLHF.

The CDR3 nucleotides are TGTGCCAGCAGCCAAGCAGCCCGACAGCGGGACACTGAAGCTTTCTTT. This encodes CASSQAARQRDTEAFF. The rearrangement uses TRBV3-1 (or the pseudogene TRBV3-2) and TRBJ1-1, with a tentative D call TRBD1 (5 bases). There are 16 residues in the CDR3. Germline V CDR1 and CDR2: LGHDT, YNNKEL (reference sequence). The V end lost 1 base, the J end lost 3 bases, and 15 bases lay between the germline ends.

This clone was picked up a small number of times. The chain employs TRBV6-5 and TRBJ1-1; D is unclear. CDR1 is MNHEY, CDR2 SVGAGI, per germline. The V and J ends lost 8 bases and 0 bases respectively, with 7 bases between them. The CDR3 totals 12 residues. The CDR3 protein is CASGPLNTEAFF. As DNA, the CDR3 is TGTGCCAGCGGCCCTTTGAACACTGAAGCTTTCTTT.

The genes are TRBV5-3 and TRBJ2-7; D not resolved. TRBV5-3 is designated an ORF whose function remains uncertain. V was clipped by 6 bases and J by 0 bases, with 19 bases between them. This CDR3 is built from 16 residues. The CDR3 bases are TGTGCCAGAACCGACCCACCTGACAAACTCTCCTACGAGCAGTACTTC. Translation gives CARTDPPDKLSYEQYF.

This clone has just a few counts. V is TRBV7-6 and J is TRBJ1-4; 7 nucleotides line up with TRBD1. CDR1 is SGHVS and CDR2 is FNYEAQ in the germline V gene. V lost 8 bases to trimming and J lost 8 bases; unmatched junction nucleotides: 8. CDR3 length: 13 amino acids. CDR3 nucleotides: TGTGCCAGCTCGGGGACAGTCAGAGAAAAACTGTTTTTT. This gives the protein CASSGTVREKLFF.

The chain employs TRBV5-1 and TRBJ1-4; no clear D. Germline V gives CDR1 SGHRS, CDR2 YFSETQ. The CDR3 runs to 16 residues. Trimming stripped 0 bases from V and 5 bases from J, with 14 bases between. DNA for the CDR3: TGCGCCAGCAGCTTGGCCGGGGTTACGGGGAATGAAAAACTGTTTTTT. Protein: CASSLAGVTGNEKLFF.

This sequence joins TRBV7-4 and TRBJ1-3; no reliable D call. The CDR3 runs to 15 residues. CDR1 and CDR2 from the germline V gene are SGHVT and SQSDAQ. Trimming took off 3 bases at V and 4 bases at J, with 13 bases between the two ends. The CDR3, as DNA: TGTGCCAGCAGCTTTGGGAGGCGCATGGGAAACACCATATATTTT. Its translation is CASSFGRRMGNTIYF.